Listed below are T cell receptor beta chains from one sample, sequenced in a study of cytomegalovirus exposure and HLA in healthy donors. Sequenced by immunoSEQ multiplex PCR; TCRdb stores in-frame clones only, minus some. This sample has some 30,000 clones, with about 86% found just once. The sequencing input was PBMCs. The receptors come from a boy aged 5-17 years in good health and CMV-seronegative. Both conserved end residues are part of each CDR3. The D gene is left open where the match is weak. Expanded clones get a size class; other rows say once, few or many, or leave the size out.

d_gene	j_gene	abundance	v_gene	CDR3aa	CDR3nt
TRBD2	TRBJ2-7	-	TRBV4-1	CASSPGLADEGSYEQYF	TGCGCCAGCAGCCCCGGCCTAGCGGACGAGGGGTCCTACGAGCAGTACTTC
-	TRBJ1-2	-	TRBV5-1	CASSQGQSYGYTF	TGCGCCAGCAGCCAAGGACAGAGCTATGGCTACACCTTC
TRBD2	TRBJ2-3	-	TRBV15	CATSSPPAGGPRPDTQYF	TGTGCCACCAGCAGCCCCCCGGCGGGGGGGCCTCGGCCAGATACGCAGTATTTT
-	TRBJ2-7	-	TRBV5-6	CASSSQDFYEQYF	TGTGCCAGCAGCTCACAGGATTTCTACGAGCAGTACTTC
-	TRBJ2-1	-	TRBV29-1	CSVGAGPSSYNEQFF	TGCAGCGTAGGGGCAGGGCCCTCCTCCTACAATGAGCAGTTCTTC
-	TRBJ1-5	-	TRBV19	CASSIGSGGWPQHF	TGTGCCAGTAGTATCGGATCCGGGGGGTGGCCCCAGCATTTT
-	TRBJ1-1	-	TRBV28	CASSLPGLNDAEAFF	TGTGCCAGCAGTTTACCGGGACTTAATGACGCTGAAGCTTTCTTT
TRBD1	TRBJ2-3	-	TRBV5-8	CASSLPGQGSGWGTDTQYF	TGTGCCAGCAGCCTTCCGGGACAGGGATCTGGGTGGGGCACAGATACGCAGTATTTT
-	TRBJ2-5	-	TRBV5-4	CASRNRDFPSQYF	TGTGCCAGCAGGAATCGGGACTTTCCGTCCCAGTACTTC
TRBD2	TRBJ2-1	-	TRBV7-3	CASSPSGTSGGATYNEQFF	TGTGCCAGCAGCCCATCCGGGACTAGCGGGGGGGCCACCTACAATGAGCAGTTCTTC
TRBD1	TRBJ1-6	-	TRBV7-2	CASSYGAGGGSPLHF	TGTGCCAGCAGCTACGGGGCAGGGGGCGGTTCACCCCTCCACTTT
TRBD2	TRBJ2-1	once	TRBV7-6	CATQGQRGSNEQFF	TGTGCCACACAGGGTCAGCGGGGGTCCAATGAGCAGTTCTTC
-	TRBJ1-2	-	TRBV6-5	CASSYSGGPSNYGYTF	TGTGCCAGCAGTTACTCGGGGGGGCCATCCAACTATGGCTACACCTTC
TRBD2	TRBJ2-3	-	TRBV18	CASSPPAGGATDTQYF	TGTGCCAGCTCACCACCGGCGGGGGGCGCGACAGATACGCAGTATTTT
-	TRBJ2-1	few	TRBV6-4	CASSDSGGASDEQFF	TGTGCCAGCAGTGACTCGGGGGGGGCCTCGGATGAGCAGTTCTTC
-	TRBJ2-1	-	TRBV6-5	CASSRREAYNEQFF	TGTGCCAGCAGTCGCCGGGAAGCCTACAATGAGCAGTTCTTC
TRBD2	TRBJ2-5	-	TRBV6-5	CASSGLRGGTETQYF	TGTGCCAGCAGTGGCCTGCGGGGGGGCACGGAGACCCAGTACTTC
TRBD1	TRBJ1-6	-	TRBV7-9	CSSEGARDSPLHF	TGTTCCAGCGAGGGGGCGCGGGATTCACCCCTCCACTTT
-	TRBJ2-5	-	TRBV7-9	CASSLAGGETQYF	TGTGCCAGCAGCTTAGCCGGGGGAGAGACCCAGTACTTC
TRBD1	TRBJ2-1	-	TRBV4-1	CASSLKGQITPNEQFF	TGCGCCAGCAGCCTTAAGGGACAGATTACACCCAATGAGCAGTTCTTC